This T cell receptor beta chain appears in the sequencing data of a study of blood T cell repertoires in COVID-19. Study background: Samples taken during acute and convalescent COVID-19 were collected in the United States, Italy and Spain. The cDNA or gDNA used as material had been derived from T cells, B-cell-depleted T cells, or PBMCs.

Original data processing: It was from reference gene primer amplification that nucleated cell counts were estimated. Some clones are missing from TCRdb's copy, which holds only in-frame ones; the method was immunoSEQ multiplex PCR. That table furnishes V, J and clone size, whereas the DNA furnished D and trimming. The sample lists approximately 280,000 clones, roughly 90% occurring once. Germline assignment: CDR1 MNHEY and CDR2 SVGEGT. CDR3 size: 14 residues. Trimming left V 5 bases short and J 3 bases short, with 14 bases between. The sequenced material came from peripheral blood. The gene calls are TRBV6-2 or TRBV6-3 and TRBJ2-7; the D gene is possibly TRBD1 (5 bases). This clonotype was sampled from a man younger than 35 with active or convalescent COVID-19. This chain's CDR3 is CASSAGIWFYEQYF. CDR3 DNA sequence: TGTGCCAGCAGTGCAGGGATCTGGTTCTACGAGCAGTACTTC.